The present T cell receptor (beta chain) was sequenced within a study of long-term antiretroviral therapy in people with HIV. At least two post-ART and at least one pre-ART PBMC sample were available for each donor. CDR1 is LNHDA and CDR2 is SQIVND in the germline V gene (reference sequence). After removal of 3 bases from V and 13 bases from J, the junction contained 14 bases not matched to a gene. The CDR3 consists of 15 residues. The libraries were made with immunoSEQ v3.0 at survey level. Some clones are missing from TCRdb's copy, which holds only in-frame ones; the method was immunoSEQ multiplex PCR. The data contain 25,000 to 30,000 clones, 82% of them seen just once; the ten biggest clones take up over 8.5%. This clone was recorded only once. Its cognate antigen is unknown. Study-wide points: The study collected no data on ART adherence, viral resistance or therapy changes. Repertoires looked antigen-experienced, with only a slight naive shift after ART. ART was followed by higher diversity that remained below transplant donor controls.

The sequence was collected from a man between 18 and 35 years old with HIV. The sample in question was unsorted PBMCs, obtained 0.8 years before starting antiretroviral therapy. The rearrangement joins TRBV19 to TRBJ2-1; TRBD2 matches at 8 bases. CDR3: CASSIGLAPRYIQFF. The CDR3 DNA sequence: TGTGCCAGTAGTATTGGACTAGCTCCGAGGTATATCCAGTTCTTC.